The entry below describes one T cell receptor beta chain. Its antigen is not yet known. The likely explanation is a read error, given a far larger clone one base away. This specimen includes other DNA sequences encoding the same CDR3. Donors were healthy HIV-negative adults with no recently reported acute infections or vaccinations. Every donor was a Caucasian adult living in Nashville, Tennessee, USA. For unsorted samples, some 90 million PBMCs were counted and genomic DNA was extracted with the QIAamp DNA Blood Mini kit. After blood collection by leukapheresis, PBMCs were isolated using Ficoll-Histopaque density gradient centrifugation and then cryopreserved in the vapor phase of liquid nitrogen. The data derive from a study of shared clonotypes between healthy human individuals (dated by TCRdb to the early 2020s). In terms of the full investigation: A few men and two women, aged 18 to 49 years, made up the cohort. To estimate repertoire size and how much clonotype sharing occurs between individuals, the study deeply sequenced the blood TCR repertoires of about 5 healthy adults. To increase sequencing depth and limit assay-specific biases, TCR repertoire library preparation and sequencing were carried out by different laboratories using diverse techniques. Per donor, leukapheresis produced somewhere between about 0.8 and 9 billion PBMCs. Findings and caveats that apply to the study as a whole: The small number of donors limited the genetic and exposure-history diversity represented. Pairwise subsampling indicated that sequencing depth was expected to affect the degree of clonotype sharing among donors. Sampling was limited to blood, and TCR repertoires in tissue likely differ from TCR repertoires in blood.

The cysteine opens and the phenylalanine closes a CDR3 of 13 amino acids. The retained sequence is limited to the CDR3, 39 bases, with the frame set at the first base. The germline V gene encodes CDR1 SGHAT and CDR2 FQNNGV. Using the deep immunoSEQ assay, multiplex PCR amplified TCR CDR3 regions from genomic DNA. Extracted genomic DNA from each cell subset was distributed evenly across all wells of several immunoSEQ 96-well plates, and each plate was treated as a replicate. For unsorted PBMC, approximately 0.3 ug of genomic DNA, equivalent to tens of thousands of T cell genomes, went into each replicate PCR. Ten immunoSEQ deep assay plates were used to sequence unsorted PBMC genomic DNA. Purified libraries were measured with a Qubit 3.0 fluorometer, size-checked on a Bioanalyzer 2100, and measured again with the KAPA Library Quantification kit. Every immunoSEQ 96-well plate was sequenced on a dedicated single-read 150-cycle Illumina NextSeq 550 flow cell. From the authors' description of their analysis: Because the immunoSEQ output held only junctional sequences and lacked quality scores, the filtering could not match the filtering applied to full-length reads. Sequences were annotated with PyIR, a Python wrapper for IgBLAST v1.9, using IMGT germline references to assign V/J genes and CDR3. Reads with weak V/J assignments (E-value above 1e-6), missing CDR3, stop codons, out-of-frame junctions, or ambiguous translated residues were removed. V3J clonotypes were defined as sequences sharing an identical inferred V gene, J gene, and CDR3 amino acid sequence. Percentage overlap between repertoires was computed as shared unique clonotypes divided by the size of the smaller repertoire. Richness of each repertoire was evaluated using RTK rarefaction, the Chao1 estimator, and Recon v2.1 estimates of unobserved clonotypes. The immuneACCESS repertoire file appears here via TCRdb, limited to in-frame rearrangements. These files lack a portion of the clones; in checked studies, under half of the deficit traces to unresolved V genes, and the cause of the others is not known. V and J calls and clone size are as listed in that table; D and trimming were resolved from the DNA. The sample table contains approximately 500,000 clones; only one count was recorded for over 70% of them. The top ten constitute about 13% of the sample.

The chain couples TRBV11-2 to TRBJ1-2, with no D gene named confidently. The receptor was derived from a woman between 40 and 50 years old in good health. Some clones in this sample may be carry-over from other donors' samples. The sequenced sample was PBMCs. This receptor has the CDR3 CASSLERGSGYTF. The DNA sequence is TGTGCCAGCAGCCTAGAGAGAGGTTCGGGCTACACCTTC. When the CDR3 is completed using the reference TRBV11-2 and TRBJ1-2 genes on either side, the full variable domain is EAGVAQSPRYKIIEKRQSVAFWCNPISGHATLYWYQQILGQGPKLLIQFQNNGVVDDSQLPKDRFSAERLKGVDSTLKIQPAKLEDSAVYLCASSLERGSGYTFGSGTRLTVV.